This TCR beta chain was identified during a study of blood T cell repertoires in COVID-19. Study-wide background: Sites in the United States, Italy and Spain provided acute and convalescent COVID-19 samples. From T cells, B-cell-depleted T cells, or PBMCs came the material, which was cDNA or gDNA.

A word on this clone: The sample carries other DNA sequences with the same CDR3.

Profiling relied on immunoSEQ multiplex PCR, and the TCRdb table lists in-frame clones only, not all of them. The table records roughly 130,000 clones, just under 85% of them present only once. Germline values: CDR1 DFQATT, CDR2 SNEGSKA (reference sequence). This CDR3 has 13 residues. The V end was cut by 3 bases, the J end by 1 base, with 9 bases between. V is TRBV20-1 and J is TRBJ1-1; no clear D gene. Source material: peripheral blood. This clonotype originated in a woman between 45 and 60 years old with acute or convalescent COVID-19. In DNA, the CDR3 is TGCAGTGCTAGTCGGAGCGGGAACACTGAAGCTTTCTTT. Translating gives CSASRSGNTEAFF.